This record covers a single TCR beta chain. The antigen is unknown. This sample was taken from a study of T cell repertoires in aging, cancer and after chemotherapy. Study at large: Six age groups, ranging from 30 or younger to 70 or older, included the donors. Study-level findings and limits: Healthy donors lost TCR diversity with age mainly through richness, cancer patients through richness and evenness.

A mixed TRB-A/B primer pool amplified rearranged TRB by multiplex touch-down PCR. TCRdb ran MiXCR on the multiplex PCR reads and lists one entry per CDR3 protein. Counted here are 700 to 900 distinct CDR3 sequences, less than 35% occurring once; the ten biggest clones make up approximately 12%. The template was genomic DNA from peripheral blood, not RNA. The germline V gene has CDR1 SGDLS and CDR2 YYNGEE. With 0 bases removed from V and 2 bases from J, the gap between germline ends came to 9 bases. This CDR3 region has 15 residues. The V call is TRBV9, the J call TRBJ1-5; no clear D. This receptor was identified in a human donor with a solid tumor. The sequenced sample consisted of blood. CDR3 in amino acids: CASSVGWEGNQPQHF. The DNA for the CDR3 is TGTGCCAGCAGCGTAGGATGGGAGGGCAATCAGCCCCAGCATTTT.